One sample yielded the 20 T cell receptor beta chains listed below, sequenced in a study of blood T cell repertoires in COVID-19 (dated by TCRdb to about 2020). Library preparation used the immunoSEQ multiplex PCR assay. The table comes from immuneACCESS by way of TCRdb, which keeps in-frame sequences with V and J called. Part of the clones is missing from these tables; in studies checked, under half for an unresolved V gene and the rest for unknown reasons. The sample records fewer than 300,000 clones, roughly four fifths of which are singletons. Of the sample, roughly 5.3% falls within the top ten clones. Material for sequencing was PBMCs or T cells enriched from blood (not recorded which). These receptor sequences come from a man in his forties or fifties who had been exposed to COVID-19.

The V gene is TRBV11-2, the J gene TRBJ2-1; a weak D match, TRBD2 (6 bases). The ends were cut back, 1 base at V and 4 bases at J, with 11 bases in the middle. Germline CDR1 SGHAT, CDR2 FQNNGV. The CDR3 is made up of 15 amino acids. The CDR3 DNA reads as TGTGCCAGCAGCTTAGGGCTAGCGAGATACAATGAGCAGTTCTTC. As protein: CASSLGLARYNEQFF.

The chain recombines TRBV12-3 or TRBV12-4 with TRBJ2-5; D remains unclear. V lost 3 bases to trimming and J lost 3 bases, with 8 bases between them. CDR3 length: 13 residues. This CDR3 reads CASSFGEKETQYF. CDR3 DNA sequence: TGTGCCAGCAGTTTCGGTGAGAAAGAGACCCAGTACTTC.

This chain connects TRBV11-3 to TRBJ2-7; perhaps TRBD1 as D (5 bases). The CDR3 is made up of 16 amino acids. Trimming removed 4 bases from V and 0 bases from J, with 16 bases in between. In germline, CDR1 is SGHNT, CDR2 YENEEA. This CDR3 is CASSSETGTSSYEQYF. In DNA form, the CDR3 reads TGTGCCAGCAGCTCCGAAACAGGAACCAGCTCCTACGAGCAGTACTTC. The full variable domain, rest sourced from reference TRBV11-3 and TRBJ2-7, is EAGVVQSPRYKIIEKKQPVAFWCNPISGHNTLYWYLQNLGQGPELLIRYENEEAVDDSQLPKDRFSAERLKGVDSTLKIQPAELGDSAVYLCASSSETGTSSYEQYFGPGTRLTVT.

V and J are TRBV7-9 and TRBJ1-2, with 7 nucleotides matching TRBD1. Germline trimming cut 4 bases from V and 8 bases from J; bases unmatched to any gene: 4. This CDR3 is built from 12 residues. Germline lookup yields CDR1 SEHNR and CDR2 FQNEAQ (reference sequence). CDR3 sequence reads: CASSSTGRGYTF. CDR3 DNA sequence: TGTGCCAGCAGCTCGACAGGGAGGGGCTACACCTTC.

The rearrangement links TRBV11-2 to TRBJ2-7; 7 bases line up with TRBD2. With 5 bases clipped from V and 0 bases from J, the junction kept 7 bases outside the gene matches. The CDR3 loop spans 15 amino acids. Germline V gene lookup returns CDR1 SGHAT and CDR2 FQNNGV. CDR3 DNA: TGTGCCAGCAGCCCCGCACTAGCGAACTCCTACGAGCAGTACTTC. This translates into CASSPALANSYEQYF.

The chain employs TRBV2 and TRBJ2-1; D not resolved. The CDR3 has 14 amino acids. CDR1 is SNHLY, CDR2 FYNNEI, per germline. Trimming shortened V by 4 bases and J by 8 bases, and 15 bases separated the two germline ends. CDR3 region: CASSGGLGYDEQFF. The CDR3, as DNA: TGTGCCAGCAGTGGTGGCCTAGGTTACGATGAGCAGTTCTTC.

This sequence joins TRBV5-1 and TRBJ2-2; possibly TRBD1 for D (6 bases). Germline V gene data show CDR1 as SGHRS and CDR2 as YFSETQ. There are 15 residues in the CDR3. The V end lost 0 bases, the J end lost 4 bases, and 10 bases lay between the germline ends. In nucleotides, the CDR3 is TGCGCCAGCAGCTTGGACAGGGTATCCACCGGGGAGCTGTTTTTT. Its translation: CASSLDRVSTGELFF.

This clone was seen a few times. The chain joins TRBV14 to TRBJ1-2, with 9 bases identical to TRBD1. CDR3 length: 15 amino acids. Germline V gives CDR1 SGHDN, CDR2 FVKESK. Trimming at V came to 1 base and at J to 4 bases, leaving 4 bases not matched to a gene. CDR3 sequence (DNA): TGTGCCAGCAGCCAAGCGGGGACAGGGTTCTATGGCTACACCTTC. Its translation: CASSQAGTGFYGYTF.

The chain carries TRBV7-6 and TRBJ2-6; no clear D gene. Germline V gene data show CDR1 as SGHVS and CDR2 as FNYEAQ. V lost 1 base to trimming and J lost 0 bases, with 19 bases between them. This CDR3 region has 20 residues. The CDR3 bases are TGTGCCAGCAGCTTAGATACCCCCCTGCGTATGAGCTCTGGGGCCAACGTCCTGACTTTC. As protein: CASSLDTPLRMSSGANVLTF.

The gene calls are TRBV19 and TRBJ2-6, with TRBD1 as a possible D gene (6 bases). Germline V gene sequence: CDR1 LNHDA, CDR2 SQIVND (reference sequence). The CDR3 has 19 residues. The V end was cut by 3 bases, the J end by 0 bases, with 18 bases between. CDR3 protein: CASSIQWTVSYSGANVLTF. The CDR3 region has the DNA TGTGCCAGTAGTATCCAATGGACAGTAAGTTACTCTGGGGCCAACGTCCTGACTTTC.

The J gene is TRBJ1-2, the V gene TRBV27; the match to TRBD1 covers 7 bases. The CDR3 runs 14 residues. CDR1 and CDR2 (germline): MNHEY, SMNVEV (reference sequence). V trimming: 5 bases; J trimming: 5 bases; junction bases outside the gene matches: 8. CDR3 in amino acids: CASSPDRDRYGYTF. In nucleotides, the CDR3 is TGTGCCAGCAGTCCGGACCGGGACAGATATGGCTACACCTTC.

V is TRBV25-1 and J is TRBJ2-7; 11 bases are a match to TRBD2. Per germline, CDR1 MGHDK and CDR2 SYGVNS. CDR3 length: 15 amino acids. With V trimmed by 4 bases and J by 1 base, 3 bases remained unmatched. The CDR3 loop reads CASSALAGGSYEQYF. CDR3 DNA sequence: TGTGCCAGCAGTGCGCTAGCGGGAGGTTCCTACGAGCAGTACTTC.

DNA for the CDR3: TGTGCCACCGGGTCGCGGGACAATGAGCAGTTCTTC. Protein: CATGSRDNEQFF. The rearrangement links TRBV24-1 to TRBJ2-1; TRBD2 might be the D (5 bases). V shed 9 bases and J shed 5 bases, with 10 bases lying between them. This CDR3 region has 12 residues. CDR1 and CDR2 from the germline V gene are KGHDR and SFDVKD.

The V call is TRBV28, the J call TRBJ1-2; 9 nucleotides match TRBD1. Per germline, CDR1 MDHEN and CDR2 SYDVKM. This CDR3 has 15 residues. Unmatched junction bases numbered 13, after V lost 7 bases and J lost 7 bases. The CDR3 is CASTLNPGQGGGYTF. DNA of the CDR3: TGTGCCAGCACCTTAAACCCGGGACAGGGCGGTGGCTACACCTTC.

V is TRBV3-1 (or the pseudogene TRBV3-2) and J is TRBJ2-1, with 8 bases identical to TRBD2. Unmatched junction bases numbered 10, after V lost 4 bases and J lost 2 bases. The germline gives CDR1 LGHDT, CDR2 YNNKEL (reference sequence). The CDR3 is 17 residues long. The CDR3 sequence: CASSRKGRLATYNEQFF. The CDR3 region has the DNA TGTGCCAGCAGCCGAAAGGGCCGACTAGCGACCTACAATGAGCAGTTCTTC.

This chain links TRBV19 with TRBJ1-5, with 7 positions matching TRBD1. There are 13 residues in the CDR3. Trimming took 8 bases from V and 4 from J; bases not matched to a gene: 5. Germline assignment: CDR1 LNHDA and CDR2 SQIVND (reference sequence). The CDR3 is CASCGTVNQPQHF. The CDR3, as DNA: TGTGCCAGTTGTGGGACAGTAAATCAGCCCCAGCATTTT.

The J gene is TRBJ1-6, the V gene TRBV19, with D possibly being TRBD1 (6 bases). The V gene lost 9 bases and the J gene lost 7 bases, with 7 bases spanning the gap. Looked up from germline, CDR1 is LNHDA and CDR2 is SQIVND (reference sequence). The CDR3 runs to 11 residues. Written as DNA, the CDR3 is TGTGCCAGCCAGGGGAATTCACCCCTCCACTTT. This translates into CASQGNSPLHF.

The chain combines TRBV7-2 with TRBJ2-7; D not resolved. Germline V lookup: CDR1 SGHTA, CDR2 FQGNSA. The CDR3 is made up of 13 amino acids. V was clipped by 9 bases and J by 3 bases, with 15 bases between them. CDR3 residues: CASMTFTGYEQYF. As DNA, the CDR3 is TGTGCCAGTATGACTTTTACGGGCTACGAGCAGTACTTC.

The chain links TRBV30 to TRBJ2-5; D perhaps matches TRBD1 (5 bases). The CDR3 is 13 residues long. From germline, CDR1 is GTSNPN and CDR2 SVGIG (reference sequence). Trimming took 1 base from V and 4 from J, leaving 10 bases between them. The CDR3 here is CAWSGVRGETQYF. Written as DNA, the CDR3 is TGTGCCTGGAGTGGGGTAAGGGGAGAGACCCAGTACTTC.

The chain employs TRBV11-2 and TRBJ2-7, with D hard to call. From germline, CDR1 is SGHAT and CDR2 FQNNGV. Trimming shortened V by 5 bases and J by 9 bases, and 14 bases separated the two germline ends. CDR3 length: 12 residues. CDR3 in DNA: TGTGCCAGCAGCCTATCTGAGAGCCCGCAGTACTTC. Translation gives CASSLSESPQYF.